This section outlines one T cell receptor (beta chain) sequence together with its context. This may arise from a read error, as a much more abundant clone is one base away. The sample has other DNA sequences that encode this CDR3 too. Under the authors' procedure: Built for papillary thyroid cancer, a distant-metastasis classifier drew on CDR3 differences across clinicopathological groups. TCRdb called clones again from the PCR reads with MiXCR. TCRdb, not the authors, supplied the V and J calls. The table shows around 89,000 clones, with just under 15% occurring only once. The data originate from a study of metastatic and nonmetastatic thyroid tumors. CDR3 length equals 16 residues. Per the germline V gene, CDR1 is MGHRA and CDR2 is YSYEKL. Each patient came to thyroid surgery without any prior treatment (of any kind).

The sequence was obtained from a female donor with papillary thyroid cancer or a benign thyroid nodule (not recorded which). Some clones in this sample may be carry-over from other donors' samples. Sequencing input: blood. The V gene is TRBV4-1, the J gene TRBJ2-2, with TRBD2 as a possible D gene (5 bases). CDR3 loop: CASSQGHRASTGELFF. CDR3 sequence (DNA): TGCGCCAGCAGCCAAGGACACCGTGCGAGCACCGGGGAGTTGTTTTTT.